This entry features one TCR beta chain sequence. The entry originates in a study of cytomegalovirus exposure and HLA in healthy donors. The CDR3 is 15 amino acids. Germline CDR1 is MNHEY and CDR2 is SVGAGI. Trimming left V 8 bases short and J 6 bases short, with 17 bases between. This PCR relied on a set of 60 Vbeta primers and 13 Jbeta primers. Generated by immunoSEQ multiplex PCR, the TCRdb table keeps only in-frame clones and is missing some. The table lists tens of thousands of clones, roughly 64% of them singletons, with roughly 18% in the top ten. The sequence was obtained from a man aged 45-65 years in good health and CMV-seropositive. The rearrangement joins TRBV6-5 to TRBJ1-6; maybe TRBD1 (5 bases). Sequenced material: PBMCs. CDR3 sequence (DNA): TGTGCCAGCTCTTTGACGACAGCCTTTAATTCACCCCTCCACTTT. Its translation: CASSLTTAFNSPLHF.